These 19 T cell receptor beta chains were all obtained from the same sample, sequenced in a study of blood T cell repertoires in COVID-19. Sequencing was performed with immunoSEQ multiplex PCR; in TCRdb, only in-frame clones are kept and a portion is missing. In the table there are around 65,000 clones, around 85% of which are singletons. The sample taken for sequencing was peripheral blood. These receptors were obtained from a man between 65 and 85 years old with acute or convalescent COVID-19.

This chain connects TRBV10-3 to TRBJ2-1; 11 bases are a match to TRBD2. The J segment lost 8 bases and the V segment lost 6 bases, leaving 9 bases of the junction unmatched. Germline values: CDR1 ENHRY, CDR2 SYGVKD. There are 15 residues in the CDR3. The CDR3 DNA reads TGTGCCATCAGGGCCACTAGCGGGGGAAGCGATGAGCAGTTCTTC. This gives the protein CAIRATSGGSDEQFF.

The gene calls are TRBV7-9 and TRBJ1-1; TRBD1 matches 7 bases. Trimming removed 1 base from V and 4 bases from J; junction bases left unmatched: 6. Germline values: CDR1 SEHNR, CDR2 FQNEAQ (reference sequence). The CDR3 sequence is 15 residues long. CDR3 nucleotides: TGTGCCAGCAGCTTAGGGCAGGGGGTAACCACTGAAGCTTTCTTT. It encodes CASSLGQGVTTEAFF. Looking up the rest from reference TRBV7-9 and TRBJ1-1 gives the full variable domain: DTGVSQNPRHKITKRGQNVTFRCDPISEHNRLYWYRQTLGQGPEFLTYFQNEAQLEKSRLLSDRFSAERPKGSFSTLEIQRTEQGDSAMYLCASSLGQGVTTEAFFGQGTRLTVV.

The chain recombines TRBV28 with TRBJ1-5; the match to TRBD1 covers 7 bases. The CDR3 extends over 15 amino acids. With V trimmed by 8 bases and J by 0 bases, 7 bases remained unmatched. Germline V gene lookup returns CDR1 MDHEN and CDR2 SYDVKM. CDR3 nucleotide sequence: TGTGCCAGCGGGGGGACAGTCTATAGCAATCAGCCCCAGCATTTT. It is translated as CASGGTVYSNQPQHF.

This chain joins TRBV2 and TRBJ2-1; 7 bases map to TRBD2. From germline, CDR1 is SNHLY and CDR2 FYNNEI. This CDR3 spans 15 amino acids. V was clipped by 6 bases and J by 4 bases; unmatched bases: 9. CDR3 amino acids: CASRAGDYSYNEQFF. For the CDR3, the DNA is TGTGCCAGCAGAGCTGGGGACTACTCATACAATGAGCAGTTCTTC.

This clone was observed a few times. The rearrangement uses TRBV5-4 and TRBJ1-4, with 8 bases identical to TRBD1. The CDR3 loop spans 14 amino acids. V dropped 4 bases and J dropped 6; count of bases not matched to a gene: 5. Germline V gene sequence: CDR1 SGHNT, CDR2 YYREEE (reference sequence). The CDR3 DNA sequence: TGTGCCAGCAGCCCACAGGGGGGGGATGAAAAACTGTTTTTT. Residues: CASSPQGGDEKLFF. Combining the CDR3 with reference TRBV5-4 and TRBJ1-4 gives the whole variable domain ETGVTQSPTHLIKTRGQQVTLRCSSQSGHNTVSWYQQALGQGPQFIFQYYREEENGRGNFPPRFSGLQFPNYSSELNVNALELDDSALYLCASSPQGGDEKLFFGSGTQLSVL.

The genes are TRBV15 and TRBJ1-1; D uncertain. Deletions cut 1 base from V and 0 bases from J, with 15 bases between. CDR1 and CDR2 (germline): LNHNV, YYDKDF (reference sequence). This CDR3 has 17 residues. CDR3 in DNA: TGTGCCACCAGCAGAGGTGGTGGCGGATTAATGAACACTGAAGCTTTCTTT. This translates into CATSRGGGGLMNTEAFF.

CDR3 nucleotide sequence: TGCGCCAGCAGTGGGGGGTGGGGGCAGCCGAGCAATCAGCCCCAGCATTTT. Encoded protein: CASSGGWGQPSNQPQHF. This rearrangement joins TRBV10-1 to TRBJ1-5, with a possible D match to TRBD1 (6 bases). Germline-derived CDR1 and CDR2 are WNHNN and SYGVQD (reference sequence). This CDR3 has 17 amino acids. Between the trimmed V and J ends, which lost 4 bases and 1 base, there was a span of 17 bases.

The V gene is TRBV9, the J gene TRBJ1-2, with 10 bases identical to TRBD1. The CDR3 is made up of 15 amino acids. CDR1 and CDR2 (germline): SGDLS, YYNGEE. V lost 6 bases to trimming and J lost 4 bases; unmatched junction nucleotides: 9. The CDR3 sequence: CASTEGQGLSYGYTF. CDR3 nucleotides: TGTGCCAGCACCGAGGGACAGGGGCTTTCCTATGGCTACACCTTC.

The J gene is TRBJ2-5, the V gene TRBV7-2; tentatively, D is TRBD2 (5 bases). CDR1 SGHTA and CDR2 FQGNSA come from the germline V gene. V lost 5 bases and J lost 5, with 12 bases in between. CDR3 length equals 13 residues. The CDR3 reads CASSRTGDETQYF. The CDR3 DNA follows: TGTGCCAGCAGCCGGACTGGGGATGAGACCCAGTACTTC.

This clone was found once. In DNA, the CDR3 is TGTGCCAGCAGCCTCGGGACAACCCCCTACGAGCAGTACTTC. This gives the protein CASSLGTTPYEQYF. The genes are TRBV28 and TRBJ2-7; a possible D gene is TRBD1 (6 bases). The CDR3 has 14 residues. V lost 6 bases to trimming and J lost 2 bases, with 14 bases between them. CDR1 is MDHEN, CDR2 SYDVKM, per germline. Based on the CDR3 plus reference TRBV28 and TRBJ2-7, the full variable domain is DVKVTQSSRYLVKRTGEKVFLECVQDMDHENMFWYRQDPGLGLRLIYFSYDVKMKEKGDIPEGYSVSREKKERFSLILESASTNQTSMYLCASSLGTTPYEQYFGPGTRLTVT.

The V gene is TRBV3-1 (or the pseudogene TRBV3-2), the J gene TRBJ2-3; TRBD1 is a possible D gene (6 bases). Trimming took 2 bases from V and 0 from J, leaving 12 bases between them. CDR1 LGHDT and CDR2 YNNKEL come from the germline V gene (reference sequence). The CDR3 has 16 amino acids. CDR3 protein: CASSQRWGLSTDTQYF. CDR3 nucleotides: TGTGCCAGCAGCCAACGTTGGGGGCTAAGCACAGATACGCAGTATTTT.

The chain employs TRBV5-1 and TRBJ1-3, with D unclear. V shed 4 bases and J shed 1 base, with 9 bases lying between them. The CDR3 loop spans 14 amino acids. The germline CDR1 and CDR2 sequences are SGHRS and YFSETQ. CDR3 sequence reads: CASSDERSGNTIYF. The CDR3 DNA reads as TGCGCCAGCAGCGACGAGAGGTCTGGAAACACCATATATTTT.

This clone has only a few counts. The CDR3 bases are TGTGCCAGCAGCTCCCCCTCCGGGACAGGGTCTTATGAGCAGTTCTTC. This sequence encodes CASSSPSGTGSYEQFF. V gene TRBV9 combines with J gene TRBJ2-1, with 9 bases that match TRBD1. Germline CDR1 SGDLS, CDR2 YYNGEE. V dropped 4 bases and J dropped 8; count of bases not matched to a gene: 13. The CDR3 sequence is 16 residues long.

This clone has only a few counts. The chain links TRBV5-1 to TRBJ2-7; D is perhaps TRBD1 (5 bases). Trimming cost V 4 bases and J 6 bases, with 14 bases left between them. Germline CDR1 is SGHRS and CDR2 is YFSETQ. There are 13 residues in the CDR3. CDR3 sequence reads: CASSLDAQGEQYF. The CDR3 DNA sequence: TGCGCCAGCAGCCTCGACGCCCAGGGCGAGCAGTACTTC.

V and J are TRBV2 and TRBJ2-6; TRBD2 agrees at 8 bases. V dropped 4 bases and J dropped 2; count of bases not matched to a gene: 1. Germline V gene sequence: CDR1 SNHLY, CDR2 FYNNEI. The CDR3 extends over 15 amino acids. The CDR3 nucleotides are TGTGCCAGCAGTGCGGGGGGGCCTGGGGCCAACGTCCTGACTTTC. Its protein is CASSAGGPGANVLTF.

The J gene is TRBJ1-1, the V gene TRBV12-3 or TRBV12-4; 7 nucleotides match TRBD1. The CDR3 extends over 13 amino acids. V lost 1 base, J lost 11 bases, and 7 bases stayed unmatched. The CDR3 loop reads CASSLEGAVRAFF. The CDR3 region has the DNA TGTGCCAGCAGTTTAGAGGGGGCGGTGCGTGCTTTCTTT.

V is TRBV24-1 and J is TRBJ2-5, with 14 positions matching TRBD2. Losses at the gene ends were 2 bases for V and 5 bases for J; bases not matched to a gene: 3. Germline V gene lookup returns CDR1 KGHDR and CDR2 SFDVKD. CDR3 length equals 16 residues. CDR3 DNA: TGTGCCACCAGTGATTCGAGACTAGCGGGGGGGGAGACCCAGTACTTC. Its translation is CATSDSRLAGGETQYF.

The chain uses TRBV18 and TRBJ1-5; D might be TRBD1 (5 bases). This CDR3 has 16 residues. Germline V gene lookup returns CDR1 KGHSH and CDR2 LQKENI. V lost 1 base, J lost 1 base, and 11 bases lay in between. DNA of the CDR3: TGTGCCAGCTCACCACTAGGGGAAGGGAGCAATCAGCCCCAGCATTTT. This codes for CASSPLGEGSNQPQHF.

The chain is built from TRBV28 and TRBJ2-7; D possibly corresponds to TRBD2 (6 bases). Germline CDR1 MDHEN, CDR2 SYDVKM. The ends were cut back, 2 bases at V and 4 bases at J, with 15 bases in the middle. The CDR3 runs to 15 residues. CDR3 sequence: CASSLPGGRSYEQYF. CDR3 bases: TGTGCCAGCAGTTTACCCGGGGGACGATCGTACGAGCAGTACTTC.